Listed below are T cell receptor beta chains from one sample, sequenced in a study of early T cells in non-severe SARS-CoV-2 infection. TCRdb itself ran the 5' RACE reads through MiXCR, one entry per CDR3 protein. The sample carries fewer than 85,000 distinct CDR3 sequences, around 16% recorded once. The sequencing input was whole blood. These receptor sequences come from an adult who was a healthcare worker with PCR-confirmed SARS-CoV-2 infection or an uninfected control (not recorded which). Both conserved end residues are part of each CDR3. D genes are given only for firm matches.

j_call: TRBJ2-7; d_call: .; v_call: TRBV29-1; cdr3_aa: CSVPSRDVYEQYF
j_call: TRBJ2-7; d_call: TRBD2; v_call: TRBV13; cdr3_aa: CASSSPSSGRVYEQYF
j_call: TRBJ1-2; d_call: .; v_call: TRBV9; cdr3_aa: CASNNLQRPYYGYTF
j_call: TRBJ2-5; d_call: TRBD2; v_call: TRBV29-1; cdr3_aa: CSVETSGASTQYF
j_call: TRBJ2-5; d_call: TRBD2; v_call: TRBV24-1; cdr3_aa: CATSAGGRSQETQYF
j_call: TRBJ1-1; d_call: TRBD1; v_call: TRBV7-3; cdr3_aa: CASSHGTGEAFF
j_call: TRBJ1-1; d_call: .; v_call: TRBV25-1; cdr3_aa: CASSTGQSMDFF
j_call: TRBJ2-3; d_call: .; v_call: TRBV27; cdr3_aa: CASRLVTDTQYF
j_call: TRBJ2-3; d_call: .; v_call: TRBV4-2; cdr3_aa: CASSRYPGRGVLASEADTQYF
j_call: TRBJ2-3; d_call: .; v_call: TRBV9; cdr3_aa: CASSAQSAYNTDTQYF
j_call: TRBJ1-5; d_call: .; v_call: TRBV5-1; cdr3_aa: CASSSYSNQPQHF
j_call: TRBJ2-3; d_call: .; v_call: TRBV4-3; cdr3_aa: CASSQVLNTDTQYF
j_call: TRBJ2-1; d_call: .; v_call: TRBV29-1; cdr3_aa: CSVKLGGLYNEQFF
j_call: TRBJ2-1; d_call: .; v_call: TRBV7-9; cdr3_aa: CASSLASRANEQFF
j_call: TRBJ1-5; d_call: .; v_call: TRBV12-3/TRBV12-4; cdr3_aa: CASSNQGRNQPQHF
j_call: TRBJ2-6; d_call: .; v_call: TRBV6-2/TRBV6-3; cdr3_aa: CASSSSISGSSGANVLTF
j_call: TRBJ1-1; d_call: .; v_call: TRBV10-3; cdr3_aa: CAIKGDRGVSTEAFF
j_call: TRBJ2-1; d_call: TRBD2; v_call: TRBV7-6; cdr3_aa: CASSLAGASGGSYNEQFF
j_call: TRBJ1-1; d_call: TRBD1; v_call: TRBV2; cdr3_aa: CASSEEGQGALWTEAFF
j_call: TRBJ1-5; d_call: .; v_call: TRBV21-1; cdr3_aa: CASSPLRLTTASNQPQHF
j_call: TRBJ2-3; d_call: .; v_call: TRBV12-5; cdr3_aa: CASGLARGDTDTQYF
j_call: TRBJ2-7; d_call: .; v_call: TRBV11-3; cdr3_aa: CASTGSSFSYEQYF
j_call: TRBJ2-1; d_call: .; v_call: TRBV18; cdr3_aa: CASSPLGTTYNEQFF
j_call: TRBJ2-1; d_call: TRBD1; v_call: TRBV7-2; cdr3_aa: CASTSDRGRNEQFF
j_call: TRBJ2-6; d_call: TRBD1; v_call: TRBV7-6; cdr3_aa: CASSLRQGTGANVLTF
j_call: TRBJ2-3; d_call: TRBD2; v_call: TRBV19; cdr3_aa: CASSILAGGPAGTDTQYF
j_call: TRBJ2-7; d_call: TRBD1; v_call: TRBV29-1; cdr3_aa: CSVVAGQGYEQYF
j_call: TRBJ2-1; d_call: TRBD1; v_call: TRBV29-1; cdr3_aa: CSVEDADRVTYNEQFF
j_call: TRBJ1-5; d_call: TRBD1; v_call: TRBV6-4; cdr3_aa: CASSEGQGHQPQHF
j_call: TRBJ1-2; d_call: .; v_call: TRBV28; cdr3_aa: CASTNRRYGYTF
j_call: TRBJ2-5; d_call: .; v_call: TRBV4-2; cdr3_aa: CASSQDPGGETQYF
j_call: TRBJ1-5; d_call: TRBD1; v_call: TRBV15; cdr3_aa: CATSLQGFEEAPQHF
j_call: TRBJ2-7; d_call: TRBD2; v_call: TRBV5-1; cdr3_aa: CASSLGLAGASSYEQYF
j_call: TRBJ2-7; d_call: .; v_call: TRBV7-6; cdr3_aa: CASSPGTLSYEQYF
j_call: TRBJ2-1; d_call: TRBD1; v_call: TRBV12-3/TRBV12-4; cdr3_aa: CASSRQGVAYNEQFF
j_call: TRBJ1-5; d_call: .; v_call: TRBV12-3/TRBV12-4; cdr3_aa: CASSLTRGNQPQHF